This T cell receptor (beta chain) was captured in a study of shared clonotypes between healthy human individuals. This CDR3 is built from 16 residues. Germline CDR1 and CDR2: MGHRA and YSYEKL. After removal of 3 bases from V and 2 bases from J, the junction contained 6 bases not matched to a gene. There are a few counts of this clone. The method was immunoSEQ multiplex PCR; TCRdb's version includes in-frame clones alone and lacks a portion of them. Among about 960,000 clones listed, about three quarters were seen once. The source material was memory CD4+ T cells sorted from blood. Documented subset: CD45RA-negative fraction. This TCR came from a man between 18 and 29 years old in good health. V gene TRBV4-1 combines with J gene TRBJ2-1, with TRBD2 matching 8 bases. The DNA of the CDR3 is TGCGCCAGCAGCCATATTCAGCGGGGGACCTACAATGAGCAGTTCTTC. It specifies CASSHIQRGTYNEQFF.